These 24 T cell receptor beta chains share one sample of origin, sequenced in a study of blood T cell repertoires in COVID-19. Measured with immunoSEQ multiplex PCR; TCRdb has only the in-frame clones, and not every one. The data contain 150,000 or so clones, roughly 84% of them seen just once; the ten biggest clones take up 13% to 15%. Sequencing input: peripheral blood. The origin of the receptors is a man aged 18 to 35 with active or convalescent COVID-19.

The CDR3: CASSPGLAGDYNEQFF. CDR3 coding DNA: TGTGCCAGCAGCCCCGGACTAGCGGGGGATTACAATGAGCAGTTCTTC. V usage is TRBV3-1 (or the pseudogene TRBV3-2) and J usage is TRBJ2-1, with 13 bases identical to TRBD2. Looked up from germline, CDR1 is LGHDT and CDR2 is YNNKEL (reference sequence). Unmatched junction bases numbered 4, after V lost 4 bases and J lost 4 bases. The CDR3 is 16 residues long.

The J gene is TRBJ1-2, the V gene TRBV11-2; D not certain. The ends were cut back, 1 base at V and 8 bases at J, with 11 bases in the middle. CDR1 is SGHAT, CDR2 FQNNGV, per germline. This CDR3 has 13 amino acids. CDR3 sequence: CASSLVAEGGYTF. CDR3 coding DNA: TGTGCCAGCAGCTTAGTAGCGGAGGGCGGCTACACCTTC.

The CDR3 DNA follows: TGCGCCAGCAGCTTGGAAACAGGGGAGATCGAGACCCAGTACTTC. Its protein product is CASSLETGEIETQYF. The chain has TRBV5-1 and TRBJ2-5, with 7 bases lining up with TRBD1. The CDR3 consists of 15 residues. V shed 0 bases and J 5 bases; nucleotides not matched to a gene: 7. The germline gives CDR1 SGHRS, CDR2 YFSETQ. Supplemented by reference TRBV5-1 and TRBJ2-5, the full variable domain reads KAGVTQTPRYLIKTRGQQVTLSCSPISGHRSVSWYQQTPGQGLQFLFEYFSETQRNKGNFPGRFSGRQFSNSRSEMNVSTLELGDSALYLCASSLETGEIETQYFGPGTRLLVL.

The chain joins TRBV19 to TRBJ2-1; D is uncertain. There are 14 residues in the CDR3. V lost 1 base to trimming and J lost 10 bases, with 14 bases between them. CDR1 and CDR2 (germline): LNHDA, SQIVND (reference sequence). The CDR3 DNA reads as TGTGCCAGTAGTATAGGGGTCGACCCTAGAGAGCAGTTCTTC. Protein sequence: CASSIGVDPREQFF.

CDR3 nucleotides: TGTGCCAGCAGCCAAGAGCGGGGGGGCCCCGGGGAGCTGTTTTTT. Protein sequence: CASSQERGGPGELFF. V is TRBV4-2 and J is TRBJ2-2, with 9 bases lining up with TRBD2. V shed 0 bases and J 6 bases; nucleotides not matched to a gene: 2. CDR3 length equals 15 residues. Looked up from germline, CDR1 is LGHNA and CDR2 is YNFKEQ.

The rearrangement joins TRBV5-1 to TRBJ2-7, with D possibly matching TRBD1 (6 bases). Germline-derived CDR1 and CDR2 are SGHRS and YFSETQ. Trimming removed 4 bases at V and 7 bases at J, with 27 bases between. This CDR3 comprises 17 residues. The CDR3 protein is CASSLPSLTGQRREQYF. The CDR3 region has the DNA TGCGCCAGCAGCCTTCCCAGTCTTACGGGACAACGTAGAGAGCAGTACTTC.

This clone showed up just once. The gene calls are TRBV5-1 and TRBJ2-4; D gene uncertain. Germline V gene lookup returns CDR1 SGHRS and CDR2 YFSETQ. The CDR3 has 13 residues. Trimming left V 2 bases short and J 5 bases short, with 8 bases between. The CDR3 bases are TGCGCCAGCAGCTTCGCGGAGCAAAACATTCAGTACTTC. This codes for CASSFAEQNIQYF.

This chain joins TRBV15 and TRBJ1-5, with a possible D match to TRBD1 (6 bases). This CDR3 region has 13 residues. V lost 5 bases, J lost 7 bases, and 12 bases lay in between. CDR1 is LNHNV and CDR2 is YYDKDF in the germline V gene (reference sequence). In nucleotides, the CDR3 is TGTGCCACCAGCGTGAACAGGGACCAGCCCCAGCATTTT. The encoded protein is CATSVNRDQPQHF.

This clone was detected only once. The chain recombines TRBV11-3 with TRBJ2-1; TRBD2 agrees at 12 bases. With 5 bases clipped from V and 5 bases from J, the junction kept 4 bases outside the gene matches. The CDR3 has 15 amino acids. Looked up from germline, CDR1 is SGHNT and CDR2 is YENEEA. The DNA for the CDR3 is TGTGCCAGCAGCAAAAGGACTAGCGGGGACAATGAGCAGTTCTTC. It translates to CASSKRTSGDNEQFF.

The rearrangement links TRBV3-1 (or the pseudogene TRBV3-2) to TRBJ1-2; TRBD1 matches 12 bases. The CDR3 contains 16 residues. CDR1 is LGHDT and CDR2 is YNNKEL in the germline V gene (reference sequence). J lost 6 bases, V lost 4 bases, and 9 bases had no gene match. CDR3 nucleotide sequence: TGTGCCAGCAGCCCCGGGACAGGGGGCGAGGTTGATGGCTACACCTTC. Protein product: CASSPGTGGEVDGYTF.

The V call is TRBV5-4, the J call TRBJ1-4; D is unclear. Trimming cost V 2 bases and J 0 bases, with 11 bases left between them. The germline gives CDR1 SGHNT, CDR2 YYREEE (reference sequence). The CDR3 spans 16 residues. CDR3: CASSFGSGATNEKLFF. The CDR3 DNA reads TGTGCCAGCAGCTTCGGGTCCGGAGCAACTAATGAAAAACTGTTTTTT.

This chain uses TRBV4-3 with TRBJ1-6; D is unresolved. V gave up 4 bases and J gave up 7 bases, with 11 bases separating them. This CDR3 contains 14 residues. Germline CDR1 and CDR2: LGHNA and YSLEER. CDR3 sequence reads: CASSLRHENSPLHF. The CDR3 DNA reads TGCGCCAGCAGCCTCCGACATGAGAATTCACCCCTCCACTTT.

The chain has TRBV19 and TRBJ1-2; TRBD1 might be the D (5 bases). Germline-derived CDR1 and CDR2 are LNHDA and SQIVND (reference sequence). V lost 7 bases and J lost 4, with 19 bases in between. The CDR3 has 15 residues. The DNA of the CDR3 is TGTGCCAGTACCGGGGGTTTGAACTCCCTCTATGGCTACACCTTC. This encodes CASTGGLNSLYGYTF.

The gene calls are TRBV19 and TRBJ1-4; a weak D match, TRBD1 (5 bases). The CDR3 has 14 amino acids. V was clipped by 9 bases and J by 4 bases, with 15 bases between them. Germline assignment: CDR1 LNHDA and CDR2 SQIVND (reference sequence). The chain's CDR3 is CASTPGRDNEKLFF. The CDR3 DNA sequence: TGTGCCAGCACCCCAGGGCGGGATAATGAAAAACTGTTTTTT.

The V and J genes are TRBV18 and TRBJ1-2, with TRBD1 as a possible D gene (5 bases). Trimming stripped 0 bases from V and 5 bases from J, with 10 bases between. The CDR3 spans 14 residues. CDR1 and CDR2 from the germline V gene are KGHSH and LQKENI. The CDR3 sequence: CASSPPAAGYGYTF. In DNA form, the CDR3 reads TGTGCCAGCTCACCACCGGCGGCAGGGTATGGCTACACCTTC. The variable domain in full, with the rest retrieved from reference TRBV18 and TRBJ1-2, is NAGVMQNPRHLVRRRGQEARLRCSPMKGHSHVYWYRQLPEEGLKFMVYLQKENIIDESGMPKERFSAEFPKEGPSILRIQQVVRGDSAAYFCASSPPAAGYGYTFGSGTRLTVV.

The V and J genes are TRBV19 and TRBJ2-2; the D is unclear. The CDR3 sequence is 17 residues long. CDR1 and CDR2 from the germline V gene are LNHDA and SQIVND (reference sequence). Trimming removed 4 bases from V and 6 bases from J, with 21 bases in between. The CDR3 DNA sequence: TGTGCCAGTAGTACCTTCCTAGTTCCCCCTGCTGCCGGGGAGCTGTTTTTT. It encodes CASSTFLVPPAAGELFF.

The chain employs TRBV28 and TRBJ2-1, with D possibly matching TRBD2 (5 bases). CDR1 is MDHEN and CDR2 is SYDVKM in the germline V gene. V shed 6 bases and J shed 7 bases, with 16 bases lying between them. This CDR3 comprises 14 residues. CDR3 nucleotides: TGTGCCAGCAGCCCAGGAGGAGTTCGGAATGAGCAGTTCTTC. Its translation is CASSPGGVRNEQFF.

The CDR3 reads CASSSRDRGSTEAFF. CDR3 in DNA: TGTGCCAGTAGTTCCAGGGACAGGGGAAGCACTGAAGCTTTCTTT. V and J are TRBV19 and TRBJ1-1; 10 nucleotides line up with TRBD1. This CDR3 has 15 amino acids. V was clipped by 5 bases and J by 4 bases; unmatched bases: 7. The germline V gene has CDR1 LNHDA and CDR2 SQIVND (reference sequence).

V is TRBV3-1 (or the pseudogene TRBV3-2) and J is TRBJ2-5; the match to TRBD2 covers 9 bases. V dropped 0 bases and J dropped 5; count of bases not matched to a gene: 7. In germline, CDR1 is LGHDT, CDR2 YNNKEL (reference sequence). The CDR3 consists of 16 residues. The DNA of the CDR3 is TGTGCCAGCAGCCAAGAGGGGCGGGGGGGCCTCGAGACCCAGTACTTC. As protein: CASSQEGRGGLETQYF.

This sequence joins TRBV9 and TRBJ2-1; possibly TRBD1 for D (6 bases). The CDR3 has 14 amino acids. Germline CDR1 SGDLS, CDR2 YYNGEE. Deletions cut 3 bases from V and 10 bases from J, with 17 bases between. The CDR3 loop reads CASSAGYRDIEQFF. The CDR3 region has the DNA TGTGCCAGCAGCGCCGGGTACCGGGACATCGAGCAGTTCTTC.

The rearrangement uses TRBV4-3 and TRBJ2-7; 9 nucleotides align to TRBD2. Germline V gene sequence: CDR1 LGHNA, CDR2 YSLEER. V shed 0 bases, J shed 4 bases, and the junction held 10 bases outside the gene matches. The length of the CDR3 is 17 residues. The CDR3 coding sequence is TGCGCCAGCAGCCAAGATAGGCTAGCGGGACCTTTTTACGAGCAGTACTTC. It specifies CASSQDRLAGPFYEQYF.

The chain combines TRBV4-2 with TRBJ1-4; 7 nucleotides agree with TRBD1. Germline lookup yields CDR1 LGHNA and CDR2 YNFKEQ. This CDR3 comprises 14 residues. The V gene end was trimmed by 4 bases and the J gene end by 7 bases; junction bases not matched to a gene: 6. CDR3 in amino acids: CASSLVGGGEKLFF. DNA of the CDR3: TGTGCCAGCAGCCTCGTAGGGGGCGGTGAAAAACTGTTTTTT.

V usage is TRBV6-6 and J usage is TRBJ2-7, with TRBD2 identical over 10 bases. Germline CDR1 MNHNY, CDR2 SVGAGI (reference sequence). CDR3 length: 15 residues. The V gene end was trimmed by 7 bases and the J gene end by 5 bases; junction bases not matched to a gene: 11. The CDR3 reads CASTLTGTSANEQYF. For the CDR3, the DNA is TGTGCCAGCACTTTAACCGGGACTAGCGCTAACGAGCAGTACTTC.

This chain links TRBV27 with TRBJ2-7, with 9 bases lining up with TRBD1. The CDR3 is 13 residues long. Losses at the gene ends were 5 bases for V and 4 bases for J; bases not matched to a gene: 3. Germline loops: CDR1 MNHEY, CDR2 SMNVEV (reference sequence). The CDR3 coding sequence is TGTGCCAGCAGTCCTGGGACAGGGTACGAGCAGTACTTC. It specifies CASSPGTGYEQYF.